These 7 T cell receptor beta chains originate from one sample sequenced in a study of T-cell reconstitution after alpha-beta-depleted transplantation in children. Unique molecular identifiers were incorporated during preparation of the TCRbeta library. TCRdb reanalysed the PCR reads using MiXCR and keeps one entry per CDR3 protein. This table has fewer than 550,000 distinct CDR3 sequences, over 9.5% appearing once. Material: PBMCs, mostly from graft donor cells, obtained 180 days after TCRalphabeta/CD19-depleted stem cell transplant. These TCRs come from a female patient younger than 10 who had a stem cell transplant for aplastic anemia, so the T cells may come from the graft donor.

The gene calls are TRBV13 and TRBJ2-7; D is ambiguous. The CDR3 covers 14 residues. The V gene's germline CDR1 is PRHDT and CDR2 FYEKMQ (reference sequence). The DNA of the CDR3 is TGTGCCAGCATCTTAGCTGATAGCTCCTACGAGCAGTACGTC. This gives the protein CASILADSSYEQYV.

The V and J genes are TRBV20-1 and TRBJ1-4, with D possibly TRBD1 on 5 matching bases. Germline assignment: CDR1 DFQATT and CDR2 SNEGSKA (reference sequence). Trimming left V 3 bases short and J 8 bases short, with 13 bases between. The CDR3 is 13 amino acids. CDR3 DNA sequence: TGCAGTGCTAGTCCAGGGTTAGAGGAAAAACTGTTTTTT. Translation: CSASPGLEEKLFF.

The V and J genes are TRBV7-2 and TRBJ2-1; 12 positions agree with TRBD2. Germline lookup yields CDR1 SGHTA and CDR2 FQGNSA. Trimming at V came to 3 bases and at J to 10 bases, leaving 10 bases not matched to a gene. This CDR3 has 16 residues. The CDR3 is CASSFLAGGRLVEQFF. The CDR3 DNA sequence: TGTGCCAGCAGCTTCCTAGCGGGAGGGCGGTTAGTGGAGCAGTTCTTC.

DNA of the CDR3: TGTGCCAGCAGCCCCAGGGTGAATGGCTACACCTTC. It yields the protein CASSPRVNGYTF. The chain uses TRBV7-2 and TRBJ1-2, with TRBD1 as a possible D gene (5 bases). There are 12 residues in the CDR3. V was pared by 5 bases and J by 6 bases, with 10 bases between. Germline values: CDR1 SGHTA, CDR2 FQGNSA.

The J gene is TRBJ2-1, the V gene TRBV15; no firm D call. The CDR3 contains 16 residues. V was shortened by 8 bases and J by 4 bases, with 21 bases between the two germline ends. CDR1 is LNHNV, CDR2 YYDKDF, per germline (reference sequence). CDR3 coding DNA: TGTGCCACCGGATGGGTTGGATTGGGCAGATACAATGAGCAGTTCTTC. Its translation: CATGWVGLGRYNEQFF.

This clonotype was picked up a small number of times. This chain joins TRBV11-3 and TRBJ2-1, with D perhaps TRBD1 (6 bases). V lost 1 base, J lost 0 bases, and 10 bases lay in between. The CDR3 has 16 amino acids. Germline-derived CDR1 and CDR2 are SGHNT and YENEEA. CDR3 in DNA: TGTGCCAGCAGCTTAGGACAGGCGAGCTCCTACAATGAGCAGTTCTTC. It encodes CASSLGQASSYNEQFF.

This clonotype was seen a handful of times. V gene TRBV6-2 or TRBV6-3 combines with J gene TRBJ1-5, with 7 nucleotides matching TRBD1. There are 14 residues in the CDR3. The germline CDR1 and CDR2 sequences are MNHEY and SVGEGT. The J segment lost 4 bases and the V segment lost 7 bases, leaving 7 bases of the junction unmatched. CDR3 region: CASNDRDSNQPQHF. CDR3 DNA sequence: TGTGCCAGCAACGACCGGGACAGTAATCAGCCCCAGCATTTT.